A single sample is the source of the 10 T cell receptor beta chains below, sequenced in a study of OX40 agonist ivuxolimab in advanced cancers. The receptor library was made with the immunoSEQ multiplex PCR assay. TCRdb carries this immuneACCESS record with in-frame sequences only. Its versions omit some clonotypes, under half of them owing to an unresolved V gene in the studies checked, with the rest unexplained. The sample profile shows approximately 73,000 clones; just over 85% of them were found once. The ten largest clones represent approximately 3% of the sample. Source: CD4+ or CD8+ T cells sorted from blood, taken in a trial of the OX40 agonist ivuxolimab. The receptors were gathered from an adult with an advanced solid tumor such as melanoma, head and neck, liver or kidney cancer.

This chain joins TRBV28 and TRBJ2-2; 9 bases fit TRBD1. The CDR3 extends over 15 amino acids. Trimming removed 6 bases from V and 6 bases from J; junction bases left unmatched: 8. Per the germline V gene, CDR1 is MDHEN and CDR2 is SYDVKM. The CDR3 region is CASRWGQGSSGELFF. CDR3 DNA sequence: TGTGCCAGCAGGTGGGGACAGGGTTCCTCCGGGGAGCTGTTTTTT.

The V gene is TRBV5-6, the J gene TRBJ1-1, with 11 bases that match TRBD1. The V and J ends lost 4 bases and 3 bases, in that order; junction bases with no gene match: 11. From germline, CDR1 is SGHDT and CDR2 YYEEEE. The length of the CDR3 is 17 residues. The CDR3 DNA sequence: TGTGCCAGCAGCCTTCTCGGACAGGGGGCATGGGACACTGAAGCTTTCTTT. Amino acids: CASSLLGQGAWDTEAFF.

This chain joins TRBV4-3 and TRBJ1-5; D unclear. The CDR3 has 15 residues. Germline loops: CDR1 LGHNA, CDR2 YSLEER. Between the trimmed V and J ends, which lost 0 bases and 7 bases, there was a span of 13 bases. CDR3 bases: TGCGCCAGCAGCCAAGAGGGGATAGACGGGCAGCCCCAGCATTTT. It translates to CASSQEGIDGQPQHF.

This clone was recorded only once. The chain has TRBV9 and TRBJ2-2, with a weak D call TRBD2 (5 bases). Germline assignment: CDR1 SGDLS and CDR2 YYNGEE. Trimming removed 3 bases from V and 4 bases from J, with 16 bases in between. This CDR3 contains 16 residues. The CDR3 loop is CASSALLVGSTGELFF. DNA for the CDR3: TGTGCCAGCAGCGCGCTACTGGTGGGGAGCACCGGGGAGCTGTTTTTT.

J is TRBJ2-3 and V is TRBV4-1; 12 bases fit TRBD2. The V gene end was trimmed by 7 bases and the J gene end by 6 bases; junction bases not matched to a gene: 5. Looked up from germline, CDR1 is MGHRA and CDR2 is YSYEKL. This CDR3 has 14 amino acids. In DNA form, the CDR3 reads TGCGCCAGCACCAGGACTAGCGGGGAGGATACGCAGTATTTT. Protein product: CASTRTSGEDTQYF.

Only one count was recorded for this clone. This chain connects TRBV19 to TRBJ1-1, with 8 bases lining up with TRBD1. Trimming took 7 bases from V and 1 from J; bases not matched to a gene: 5. The CDR3 covers 14 residues. The germline V gene encodes CDR1 LNHDA and CDR2 SQIVND (reference sequence). As DNA, the CDR3 is TGTGCCAGTACCCTCACAGGGGGGAACACTGAAGCTTTCTTT. Translating gives CASTLTGGNTEAFF.

The chain combines TRBV18 with TRBJ1-1; D is ambiguous. V was cut by 5 bases and J by 6 bases, with 13 bases left in between. The CDR3 has 13 residues. Germline assignment: CDR1 KGHSH and CDR2 LQKENI. The CDR3 loop is CASSTTEEAEAFF. The CDR3 bases are TGTGCCAGCTCAACAACTGAGGAGGCTGAAGCTTTCTTT.

This sequence joins TRBV7-3 and TRBJ2-7; D ambiguous. Trimming took 1 base from V and 6 from J, leaving 10 bases between them. There are 13 residues in the CDR3. CDR1 SGHTA and CDR2 FQGTGA come from the germline V gene. The CDR3 reads CASSLNVDGEQYF. Written as DNA, the CDR3 is TGTGCCAGCAGCTTAAATGTTGATGGCGAGCAGTACTTC.

The chain carries TRBV4-1 and TRBJ1-5, with D perhaps TRBD1 (5 bases). Germline assignment: CDR1 MGHRA and CDR2 YSYEKL. V gave up 0 bases and J gave up 7 bases, with 7 bases separating them. The CDR3 runs to 13 residues. The CDR3 nucleotides read TGCGCCAGCAGCCAAGAAAGGGACCAGCCCCAGCATTTT. Its protein product is CASSQERDQPQHF.

This clone was counted a few times. The chain uses TRBV6-5 and TRBJ2-7; no definite D call. The V end was cut by 6 bases, the J end by 1 base, with 10 bases between. This CDR3 has 13 amino acids. CDR1 and CDR2 from the germline V gene are MNHEY and SVGAGI. Here the CDR3 DNA reads TGTGCCAGCAGCGTCGGGCTATCCTACGAGCAGTACTTC. Residues: CASSVGLSYEQYF.